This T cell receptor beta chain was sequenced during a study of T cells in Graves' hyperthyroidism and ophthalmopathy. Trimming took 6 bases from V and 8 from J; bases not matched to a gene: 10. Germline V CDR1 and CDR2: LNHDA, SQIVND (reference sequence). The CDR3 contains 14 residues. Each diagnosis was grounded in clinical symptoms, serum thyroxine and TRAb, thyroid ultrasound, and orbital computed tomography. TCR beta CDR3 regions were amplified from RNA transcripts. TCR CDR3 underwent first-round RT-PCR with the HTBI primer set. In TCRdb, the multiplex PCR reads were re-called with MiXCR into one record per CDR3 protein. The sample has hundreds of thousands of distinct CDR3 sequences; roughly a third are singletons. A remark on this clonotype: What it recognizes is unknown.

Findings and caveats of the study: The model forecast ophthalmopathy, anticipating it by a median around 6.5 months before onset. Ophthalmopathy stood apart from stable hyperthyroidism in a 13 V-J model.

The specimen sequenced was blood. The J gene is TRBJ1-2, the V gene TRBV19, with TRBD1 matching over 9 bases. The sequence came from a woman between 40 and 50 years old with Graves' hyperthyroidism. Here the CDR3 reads CASSEQGASKGYTF. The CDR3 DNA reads TGTGCCAGTAGCGAACAGGGGGCGTCGAAAGGCTACACCTTC.